This TCR beta chain came from a study of blood T cell repertoires in COVID-19. For the study at large: Collection of acute and convalescent COVID-19 samples took place in the United States, Italy and Spain.

In the authors' methods: Reference gene primers were amplified, and this amplification served to estimate nucleated cell counts. The method was immunoSEQ multiplex PCR; TCRdb's version includes in-frame clones alone and lacks a portion of them. V and J calls plus clone size are reproduced from that table; the DNA served to infer D and trimming. The table has 110,000 to 150,000 clones, 82% seen once; the top ten hold about 4.3%. Germline V gives CDR1 ENHRY, CDR2 SYGVKD. The CDR3 has 13 residues. Losses at the gene ends were 8 bases for V and 4 bases for J; bases not matched to a gene: 4. Sequenced: peripheral blood. This sequence joins TRBV10-3 and TRBJ1-3; 8 bases agree with TRBD1. This receptor was obtained from a woman older than 75 with acute or convalescent COVID-19. In DNA form, the CDR3 reads TGTGCCATCCTCGACAGGGGCGGAAACACCATATATTTT. It specifies CAILDRGGNTIYF.